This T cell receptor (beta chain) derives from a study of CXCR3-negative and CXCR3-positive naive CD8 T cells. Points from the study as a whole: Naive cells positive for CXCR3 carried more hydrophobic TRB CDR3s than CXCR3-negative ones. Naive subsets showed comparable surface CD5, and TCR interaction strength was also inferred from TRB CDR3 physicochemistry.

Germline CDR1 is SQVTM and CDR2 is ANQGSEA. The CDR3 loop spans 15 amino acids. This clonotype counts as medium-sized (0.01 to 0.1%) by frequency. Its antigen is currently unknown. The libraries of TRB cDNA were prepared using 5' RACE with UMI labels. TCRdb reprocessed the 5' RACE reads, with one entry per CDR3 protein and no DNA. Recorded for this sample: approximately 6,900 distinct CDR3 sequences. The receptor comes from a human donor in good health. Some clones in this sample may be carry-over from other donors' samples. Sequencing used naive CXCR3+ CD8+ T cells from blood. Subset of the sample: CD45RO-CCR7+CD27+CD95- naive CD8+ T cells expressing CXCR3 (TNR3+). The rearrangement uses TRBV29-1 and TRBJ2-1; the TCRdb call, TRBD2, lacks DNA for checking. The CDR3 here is CSVEDLGREGREQFF.